These T cell receptor beta chains were read from a single sample in a study of spatial heterogeneity in lung cancer. TCRdb re-called the 5' RACE reads with MiXCR, one entry per CDR3 protein. The sample includes under 150,000 distinct CDR3 sequences, roughly a tenth seen only once; the top ten take roughly 26%. Material: PBMCs, obtained at follow-up. The receptors here all came from a female donor with early-stage non-small cell lung cancer. Each CDR3 is given with its conserved first and last residue. Each record gives: clone size, V gene, J gene, D gene, CDR3 DNA, CDR3 protein. The D gene is left open where the match is weak. Clone size is given for some rows only: seen once, a few or many times, or a class if the clone is expanded.

many	TRBV29-1	TRBJ2-5	NA	TGCAGCGCTTCACCTGGAGAGACCCAGTACTTC	CSASPGETQYF
many	TRBV29-1	TRBJ1-1	NA	TGCAGCGTTGCACACAACACTGAAGCTTTCTTT	CSVAHNTEAFF
NA	TRBV29-1	TRBJ2-2	NA	TGCAGCGTCGGGGCGGGGACCGGCGGGGAGCTGTTTTTT	CSVGAGTGGELFF
NA	TRBV5-1	TRBJ2-3	TRBD1	TGCGCCAGCAGCTCGCAACCACAGGGGGCAGGATCAGATACGCAGTATTTT	CASSSQPQGAGSDTQYF
NA	TRBV20-1	TRBJ1-2	NA	TGCAGTGCTAGTGCCCCCGGGACGGGCTACACCTTC	CSASAPGTGYTF
NA	TRBV10-2	TRBJ2-1	TRBD2	TGCGCCAGCAGAGACGGACCTAGCGGGAGGGCCGATGAGCAGTTCTTC	CASRDGPSGRADEQFF
NA	TRBV20-1	TRBJ1-1	NA	TGCAGTGCTAGAGCTTTTCGTTTCGCTGAAGCTTTCTTT	CSARAFRFAEAFF
few	TRBV28	TRBJ2-3	TRBD2	TGTGCCACGGGGACGGGAGGGTCCACAGATACGCAGTATTTT	CATGTGGSTDTQYF
few	TRBV2	TRBJ2-3	NA	TGTGCCAGCATCTTCGGACTCGCAGGAGATACGCAGTATTTT	CASIFGLAGDTQYF
few	TRBV27	TRBJ2-2	NA	TGTGCCAGCAGGAACGCCGGGGGTGGGGAGCTGTTTTTT	CASRNAGGGELFF
many	TRBV27	TRBJ1-1	NA	TGTGCCAGCGGTTCCGAGACAGGAAAGACTGAAGCTTTCTTT	CASGSETGKTEAFF
few	TRBV5-4	TRBJ2-1	NA	TGTGCCAGCAGCTCGGACGTCAGCTCCTACAATGAGCAGTTCTTC	CASSSDVSSYNEQFF
NA	TRBV5-5	TRBJ1-4	NA	TGTGCCAGCAGTACTCAGAGCAGATCCTATAATGAAAAACTGTTTTTT	CASSTQSRSYNEKLFF
few	TRBV20-1	TRBJ2-5	NA	TGCAGTGCTAGAGATGACCAGGCAGTCCAAGAGACCCAGTACTTC	CSARDDQAVQETQYF
many	TRBV25-1	TRBJ2-1	NA	TGTGCCAGCAGTGAATATGGGGCGCACAATGAGCAGTTCTTC	CASSEYGAHNEQFF
few	TRBV5-4	TRBJ2-1	NA	TGTGCCAGTAGTTACGGAAGGGAGCAGTTCTTC	CASSYGREQFF
NA	TRBV7-3	TRBJ2-5	TRBD2	TGTGCCAGCAGCCCCGGGTCGGGAGCGGGAGGCCAGGTGACCCAGTACTTC	CASSPGSGAGGQVTQYF
NA	TRBV15	TRBJ1-1	TRBD1	TGTGCCACCAGCATTCTTGGACAGGGAAGCACTGAAGCTTTCTTT	CATSILGQGSTEAFF
NA	TRBV12-3/TRBV12-4	TRBJ2-1	TRBD2	TGTGCCAGCACTCGACTAGCGGGAGTGCACGAGCAGTTCTTC	CASTRLAGVHEQFF
few	TRBV20-1	TRBJ1-4	TRBD1	TGCAGTGCTAGAGAGGACAGGTTAATTGAAAAACTGTTTTTT	CSAREDRLIEKLFF
NA	TRBV5-1	TRBJ2-5	TRBD2	TGCGCCAGCAGCTTGTCGGCTAGCGGGAGAGGTGAGACCCAGTACTTC	CASSLSASGRGETQYF
NA	TRBV6-2/TRBV6-3	TRBJ2-1	TRBD2	TGTGCCAGCAGACGCATGACTAGCGGGTTATATAATGAGCAGTTCTTC	CASRRMTSGLYNEQFF
few	TRBV9	TRBJ2-1	TRBD2	TGTGCCAGCAGCCCAATGACTAGCGGGATCACCGATGAGCAGTTCTTC	CASSPMTSGITDEQFF
NA	TRBV11-2	TRBJ2-5	TRBD2	TGTGCCAGCAGCTTGACTAGCGGGAGCAGGGAGACCCAGTACTTC	CASSLTSGSRETQYF
NA	TRBV7-9	TRBJ2-5	NA	TGTGCCAGCAGCTCATTCCGGGCCCATGATGAGACCCAGTACTTC	CASSSFRAHDETQYF
NA	TRBV29-1	TRBJ2-1	NA	TGCAGCGTTGGTTTGGGGGTTCCCTACAATGAGCAGTTCTTC	CSVGLGVPYNEQFF
many	TRBV3-1	TRBJ1-1	NA	TGTGCCAGCAGCCAGATCGAATCCCCTGAAGCTTTCTTT	CASSQIESPEAFF
NA	TRBV6-6	TRBJ2-1	NA	TGTGCCAGCAGAAACCGACTGACAGGAGCCCTCTCCTACAATGAGCAGTTCTTC	CASRNRLTGALSYNEQFF
few	TRBV20-1	TRBJ2-3	NA	TGCAGTGCTAGTCCGGGACTTATTAGCACAGATACGCAGTATTTT	CSASPGLISTDTQYF
few	TRBV11-3	TRBJ2-1	NA	TGTGCCAGCAGCTTAGACCTCTGGGAGCGGAGCTCCTACAATGAGCAGTTCTTC	CASSLDLWERSSYNEQFF
few	TRBV28	TRBJ2-7	TRBD1	TGTGCCAGCAGGGGACAGGGGTTCCCCTACGAGCAGTACTTC	CASRGQGFPYEQYF
many	TRBV25-1	TRBJ2-7	TRBD2	TGTGCCAGCAGCCCTTGGCCTGCGGGAGGGCCTCGCGAGCAGTACTTC	CASSPWPAGGPREQYF
few	TRBV7-9	TRBJ1-6	NA	TGTGCCAGCAGCTTCTGGGACGGGAATTCACCCCTCCACTTT	CASSFWDGNSPLHF
many	TRBV5-5	TRBJ2-7	TRBD2	TGTGCCAGCCGAGCGGGGCCGAGCTCCTACGAGCAGTACTTC	CASRAGPSSYEQYF
few	TRBV28	TRBJ2-7	NA	TGTGCCAGCAGTCCAGGGACTTATCCCTACGAGCAGTACTTC	CASSPGTYPYEQYF
NA	TRBV29-1	TRBJ1-1	NA	TGCAGCGTTGTTAGGCACTTGAACACTGAAGCTTTCTTT	CSVVRHLNTEAFF
NA	TRBV25-1	TRBJ2-1	TRBD1	TGTGCCAGCAGCCCGGGACAGGGTTGGGATGAGCAGTTCTTC	CASSPGQGWDEQFF
few	TRBV29-1	TRBJ2-1	NA	TGCAGCGTTCTCCAGGCGGTACCCTTCTATGAGCAGTTCTTC	CSVLQAVPFYEQFF
few	TRBV4-2	TRBJ2-3	TRBD2	TGTGCCAGCAGCCAAGAGAGAGGGAGGGTCACAGATACGCAGTATTTT	CASSQERGRVTDTQYF
few	TRBV12-3/TRBV12-4	TRBJ2-7	NA	TGTGCCAGCAGTCTACTCGGGTTCTCCTACGAGCAGTACTTC	CASSLLGFSYEQYF
few	TRBV6-6	TRBJ2-1	TRBD2	TGTGCCAGCAGCGGACTAGCGGGTTACAATGAGCAGTTCTTC	CASSGLAGYNEQFF
NA	TRBV12-3/TRBV12-4	TRBJ1-1	NA	TGTGCCAGCAGTTCTAGGGACGAATGGACTGAAGCTTTCTTT	CASSSRDEWTEAFF
NA	TRBV20-1	TRBJ1-5	NA	TGCAGTGCTAGAGATGTGATAGGGGGTAATAGCAATCAGCCCCAGCATTTT	CSARDVIGGNSNQPQHF
few	TRBV20-1	TRBJ2-5	NA	TGCAGTGCCCACCGGGGGCAAGAGACCCAGTACTTC	CSAHRGQETQYF